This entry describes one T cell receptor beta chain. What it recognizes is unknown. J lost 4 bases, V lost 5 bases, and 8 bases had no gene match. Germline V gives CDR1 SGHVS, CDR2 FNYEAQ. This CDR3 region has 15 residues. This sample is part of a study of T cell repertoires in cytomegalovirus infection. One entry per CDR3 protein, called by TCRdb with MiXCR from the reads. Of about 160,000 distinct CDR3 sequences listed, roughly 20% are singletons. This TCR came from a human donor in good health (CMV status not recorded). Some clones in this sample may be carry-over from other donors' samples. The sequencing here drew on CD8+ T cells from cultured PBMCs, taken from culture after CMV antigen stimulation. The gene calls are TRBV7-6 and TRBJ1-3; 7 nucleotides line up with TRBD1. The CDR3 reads CASSLPGTEGNTIYF. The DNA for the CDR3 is TGTGCCAGCAGCCTCCCCGGGACAGAAGGAAACACCATATATTTT.